This TCR beta chain was retrieved from a study of post-analysis software for immune sequencing data. Overall study: Several disease courses (relapsing-remitting, secondary progressive and progressive-relapsing) of multiple sclerosis were included.

Carried by the TCR beta cDNA libraries were unique molecular identifiers. MiXCR, applied by TCRdb to the PCR reads, yields one record per CDR3 protein. The data contain roughly 620,000 distinct CDR3 sequences, 44% of them singletons. Study-level results: Versus controls, multiple sclerosis patients showed significantly lower diversity (normalized Chao1). Strong co-clustering by F measure was seen for same-batch samples.

As for this clonotype: Its antigen is not known.

Sequenced sample: blood. The receptor was derived from a girl under 18 with multiple sclerosis.

CDR3 amino acids: CASSPRTGYTDTQYF. DNA for the CDR3: TGTGCCAGCAGTCCACGGACAGGCTACACAGATACGCAGTATTTT. V is TRBV6-5 and J is TRBJ2-3, with 7 positions matching TRBD1. CDR1 and CDR2 (germline): MNHEY, SVGAGI. V was pared by 5 bases and J by 2 bases, with 7 bases of the junction left unmatched. The CDR3 runs to 15 residues.